This TCR beta chain was found in a study of CXCR3-negative and CXCR3-positive naive CD8 T cells. Study findings and constraints: Relative to CXCR3-negative naive cells, CXCR3-positive naive cells had more hydrophobic TRB CDR3s.

This CDR3 comprises 14 residues. The V gene's germline CDR1 is SGHAT and CDR2 FQNNGV. A note on this clonotype: Its antigen is unknown.

Libraries of TRB cDNA were made by 5' RACE and carried UMIs. TCRdb reanalyzed the 5' RACE reads, giving one entry per CDR3 protein sequence and no DNA. This specimen shows 100,000 to 150,000 distinct CDR3 sequences; the ten leading clones hold 0.45% to 0.6%. The clonotype was recovered from a human donor in good health. Some clones in this sample may be carry-over from other donors' samples. The sequencing input was naive CXCR3- CD8+ T cells from blood. Documented subset: CD45RO-CCR7+CD27+CD95- naive CD8+ T cells lacking CXCR3 (TNR3-). The chain uses TRBV11-2 and TRBJ2-3; TCRdb's D call of TRBD1 is untestable without DNA. CDR3 region: CASDRAEHTDTQYF.